This TCR beta chain comes out of a study of Graves' ophthalmopathy and Graves' hyperthyroidism. The sample holds many counts of this clonotype. CDR3 regions of TCR beta were amplified from RNA transcripts. RT-PCR with HTBI primers came first, then second-round multiplex PCR. TCRdb re-derived calls from the multiplex PCR reads in MiXCR, one entry per CDR3 protein. The data show 650,000 to 800,000 distinct CDR3 sequences, with about 40% seen just once and under 3.5% held by the top ten. This CDR3 contains 12 residues. V dropped 4 bases and J dropped 6 bases, with 6 bases sitting between them. The sample taken for sequencing was peripheral blood. This receptor was identified in an adult man with Graves' ophthalmopathy. The chain has TRBV12-3 or TRBV12-4 and TRBJ2-2; D gene ambiguous. The CDR3 DNA reads as TGTGCCAGCAGTTACGGTCCCGGGGAGCTGTTTTTT. As protein: CASSYGPGELFF.